This entry features one T cell receptor (beta chain) sequence. Its antigen is not identified. The entry originates in a study of OX40 agonist ivuxolimab in advanced cancers. Study outcomes and limitations: Part of the nonresponder group also had normalized T-cell clonal expansion that was low.

Assay: immunoSEQ multiplex PCR; the TCRdb copy retains only in-frame clones and omits some. The table lists fewer than 100,000 clones, roughly 88% of them singletons. Per the germline V gene, CDR1 is SNHLY and CDR2 is FYNNEI. The CDR3 has 15 residues. V was trimmed by 4 bases and J by 4 bases, leaving 14 bases between them. The timepoints at which blood was sampled were baseline, cycle 4 day 1, and cycle 7 day 1. This receptor was taken from an adult with an advanced solid tumor such as melanoma, head and neck, liver or kidney cancer. The input for sequencing was CD4+ or CD8+ T cells sorted from blood, taken in a trial of the OX40 agonist ivuxolimab. This chain links TRBV2 with TRBJ2-1; no definite D call. CDR3 DNA: TGTGCCAGCAGTGCTCTAACTCAGGCGTACAATGAGCAGTTCTTC. Residues: CASSALTQAYNEQFF.